This entry lists 17 T cell receptor beta chains sequenced from one sample in a study of blood T cell repertoires in COVID-19. Assay: immunoSEQ multiplex PCR; the TCRdb copy retains only in-frame clones and omits some. The repertoire holds under 500,000 clones, with 87% as singletons. Sequencing was performed on PBMCs or T cells enriched from blood (not recorded which). Source of these receptors: a woman younger than 35 with acute COVID-19.

V gene TRBV5-4 combines with J gene TRBJ2-6; D is perhaps TRBD1 (5 bases). In germline, CDR1 is SGHNT, CDR2 YYREEE (reference sequence). The CDR3 length is 15 residues. V was clipped by 6 bases and J by 0 bases, with 10 bases between them. The DNA of the CDR3 is TGTGCCAGCACGGACACTCACTCTGGGGCCAACGTCCTGACTTTC. Amino acids: CASTDTHSGANVLTF.

This clone was seen only once. This chain links TRBV24-1 with TRBJ2-1; 8 nucleotides match TRBD1. Trimming took 4 bases from V and 6 from J; bases not matched to a gene: 4. CDR1 and CDR2 (germline): KGHDR, SFDVKD. This CDR3 has 14 residues. CDR3 sequence reads: CATSDPGQANEQFF. The CDR3 nucleotides read TGTGCCACCAGTGACCCGGGACAGGCCAATGAGCAGTTCTTC.

The chain is built from TRBV5-6 and TRBJ2-7, with TRBD1 identical over 7 bases. This CDR3 is 11 amino acids long. Germline values: CDR1 SGHDT, CDR2 YYEEEE. V lost 10 bases and J lost 6; bases outside the gene matches: 7. DNA of the CDR3: TGTGCCGGGGGCACAGGGGCCGAGCAGTACTTC. This codes for CAGGTGAEQYF.

The chain has TRBV29-1 and TRBJ2-3; no clear D. Trimming pared 5 bases from V and 0 bases from J, leaving 9 bases between. Germline CDR1 reads SQVTM; CDR2 reads ANQGSEA. The CDR3 is made up of 13 amino acids. In DNA, the CDR3 is TGCAGCGTTCTCCCCGGGAGCACAGATACGCAGTATTTT. This encodes CSVLPGSTDTQYF.

This chain connects TRBV10-3 to TRBJ2-7, with D hard to call. V gave up 4 bases and J gave up 2 bases, with 12 bases separating them. The length of the CDR3 is 14 residues. Germline V lookup: CDR1 ENHRY, CDR2 SYGVKD. The CDR3 bases are TGTGCCATCAGTGGAAGCCTCCCTACCTACGAGCAGTACTTC. This gives the protein CAISGSLPTYEQYF.

This chain uses TRBV13 with TRBJ1-1; 7 bases are shared with TRBD1. Germline V lookup: CDR1 PRHDT, CDR2 FYEKMQ (reference sequence). The V gene end was trimmed by 4 bases and the J gene end by 4 bases; junction bases not matched to a gene: 12. CDR3 size: 16 residues. The CDR3 protein is CASSSILRQGITEAFF. CDR3 DNA sequence: TGTGCCAGCAGCTCCATTTTGAGACAGGGAATCACTGAAGCTTTCTTT.

Here the CDR3 DNA reads TGTGCCAGCAGCCGAGGACTAGCGGGAGATCAGGATACGCAGTATTTT. It codes for CASSRGLAGDQDTQYF. The chain links TRBV11-3 to TRBJ2-3, with TRBD2 matching 13 bases. Germline V gene lookup returns CDR1 SGHNT and CDR2 YENEEA. The CDR3 totals 16 residues. Trimming removed 5 bases from V and 6 bases from J; junction bases left unmatched: 8.

V usage is TRBV14 and J usage is TRBJ2-7; 11 nucleotides agree with TRBD2. Germline CDR1 and CDR2: SGHDN and FVKESK. The CDR3 is 17 residues long. With V trimmed by 2 bases and J by 3 bases, 9 bases remained unmatched. CDR3: CASSQRQGTSGNYEQYF. The CDR3 DNA sequence: TGTGCCAGCAGCCAAAGGCAAGGGACTAGCGGAAACTACGAGCAGTACTTC.

V usage is TRBV11-2 and J usage is TRBJ1-1; D is possibly TRBD1 (6 bases). The germline V and J ends were trimmed by 1 base and 4 bases, with 10 bases remaining between them. The CDR3 extends over 14 amino acids. CDR1 SGHAT and CDR2 FQNNGV come from the germline V gene. The CDR3 region has the DNA TGTGCCAGCAGCTTAGGGGGACAACCCACTGAAGCTTTCTTT. This encodes CASSLGGQPTEAFF.

The rearrangement uses TRBV7-8 and TRBJ2-2; D is unresolved. Trimming removed 5 bases at V and 4 bases at J, with 5 bases between. The length of the CDR3 is 12 residues. The V gene's germline CDR1 is SGHVS and CDR2 FQNEAQ. The CDR3 DNA reads TGTGCCAGCAGCCACAGCACCGGGGAGCTGTTTTTT. This codes for CASSHSTGELFF.

The chain is built from TRBV5-1 and TRBJ2-3; TRBD1 is a possible D gene (5 bases). V gave up 0 bases and J gave up 2 bases, with 10 bases separating them. Germline CDR1 SGHRS, CDR2 YFSETQ. The CDR3 consists of 15 residues. CDR3 nucleotide sequence: TGCGCCAGCAGCTTGGAGGCAGGGTACACAGATACGCAGTATTTT. Encoded protein: CASSLEAGYTDTQYF.

The chain is built from TRBV28 and TRBJ2-7, with D possibly TRBD2 on 6 matching bases. CDR3 size: 16 residues. Germline values: CDR1 MDHEN, CDR2 SYDVKM. V lost 4 bases and J lost 9, with 25 bases in between. Here the CDR3 DNA reads TGTGCCAGCAGTTCACCCACCGGGAGCGGAGGGGTAAGGCAGTACTTC. The encoded protein is CASSSPTGSGGVRQYF.

The V call is TRBV19, the J call TRBJ2-2; 12 positions match TRBD1. CDR1 is LNHDA and CDR2 is SQIVND in the germline V gene (reference sequence). CDR3 length: 14 residues. V gave up 7 bases and J gave up 4 bases; unmatched junction bases: 1. The CDR3 nucleotides are TGTGCCAGTAAGGGACAGGGGGCCACCGGGGAGCTGTTTTTT. As protein: CASKGQGATGELFF. Drawing the rest from reference TRBV19 and TRBJ2-2, the complete variable domain is DGGITQSPKYLFRKEGQNVTLSCEQNLNHDAMYWYRQDPGQGLRLIYYSQIVNDFQKGDIAEGYSVSREKKESFPLTVTSAQKNPTAFYLCASKGQGATGELFFGEGSRLTVL.

V usage is TRBV18 and J usage is TRBJ2-1; unclear D gene. The ends were cut back, 0 bases at V and 5 bases at J, with 8 bases in the middle. There are 14 residues in the CDR3. Germline V CDR1 and CDR2: KGHSH, LQKENI. DNA for the CDR3: TGTGCCAGCTCACCACCCGACGGAGACAATGAGCAGTTCTTC. Amino acids: CASSPPDGDNEQFF.

The chain employs TRBV6-5 and TRBJ1-5, with D perhaps TRBD1 (6 bases). The ends were cut back, 3 bases at V and 3 bases at J, with 9 bases in the middle. CDR3 size: 14 residues. Germline V gene lookup returns CDR1 MNHEY and CDR2 SVGAGI. In nucleotides, the CDR3 is TGTGCCAGCAGTTATGGGGGCCCCAATCAGCCCCAGCATTTT. This translates into CASSYGGPNQPQHF.

The V call is TRBV5-1, the J call TRBJ1-2; 9 nucleotides line up with TRBD1. The CDR3 sequence is 18 residues long. V was clipped by 3 bases and J by 0 bases; unmatched bases: 12. Germline assignment: CDR1 SGHRS and CDR2 YFSETQ. The chain's CDR3 is CASSSLPGQGPSNYGYTF. For the CDR3, the DNA is TGCGCCAGCAGCTCCTTACCGGGACAGGGACCCTCTAACTATGGCTACACCTTC.

This rearrangement joins TRBV19 to TRBJ1-2; D gene unclear. CDR1 is LNHDA and CDR2 is SQIVND in the germline V gene (reference sequence). The ends were cut back, 2 bases at V and 8 bases at J, with 15 bases in the middle. The CDR3 spans 14 residues. The CDR3 region has the DNA TGTGCCAGTAGTATACAATTCGACACCGGAGGCTACACCTTC. It encodes CASSIQFDTGGYTF. Full variable domain (remainder filled in from reference TRBV19 and TRBJ1-2): DGGITQSPKYLFRKEGQNVTLSCEQNLNHDAMYWYRQDPGQGLRLIYYSQIVNDFQKGDIAEGYSVSREKKESFPLTVTSAQKNPTAFYLCASSIQFDTGGYTFGSGTRLTVV.